This TCR beta chain was identified in a study of blood T cell repertoires in COVID-19. About the study: Material from acute and convalescent COVID-19 was sourced from the United States, Italy and Spain. Nucleic acid was either cDNA or gDNA, and it came from T cells, B-cell-depleted T cells, or PBMCs.

Sequenced by immunoSEQ multiplex PCR; TCRdb stores in-frame clones only, minus some. The sample has about 160,000 clones, around four fifths seen once; the top ten hold roughly 9%. V lost 10 bases, J lost 6 bases, and 16 bases lay in between. The germline gives CDR1 LNHDA, CDR2 SQIVND (reference sequence). The length of the CDR3 is 13 residues. This clone has a single count. The J gene is TRBJ1-5, the V gene TRBV19, with D possibly TRBD1 on 6 matching bases. This TCR was sampled from a woman aged 80 or over with active or convalescent COVID-19. Sequenced input: peripheral blood. CDR3 loop: CATSIAQGQPQHF. CDR3 coding DNA: TGTGCCACGAGCATTGCACAGGGTCAGCCCCAGCATTTT.